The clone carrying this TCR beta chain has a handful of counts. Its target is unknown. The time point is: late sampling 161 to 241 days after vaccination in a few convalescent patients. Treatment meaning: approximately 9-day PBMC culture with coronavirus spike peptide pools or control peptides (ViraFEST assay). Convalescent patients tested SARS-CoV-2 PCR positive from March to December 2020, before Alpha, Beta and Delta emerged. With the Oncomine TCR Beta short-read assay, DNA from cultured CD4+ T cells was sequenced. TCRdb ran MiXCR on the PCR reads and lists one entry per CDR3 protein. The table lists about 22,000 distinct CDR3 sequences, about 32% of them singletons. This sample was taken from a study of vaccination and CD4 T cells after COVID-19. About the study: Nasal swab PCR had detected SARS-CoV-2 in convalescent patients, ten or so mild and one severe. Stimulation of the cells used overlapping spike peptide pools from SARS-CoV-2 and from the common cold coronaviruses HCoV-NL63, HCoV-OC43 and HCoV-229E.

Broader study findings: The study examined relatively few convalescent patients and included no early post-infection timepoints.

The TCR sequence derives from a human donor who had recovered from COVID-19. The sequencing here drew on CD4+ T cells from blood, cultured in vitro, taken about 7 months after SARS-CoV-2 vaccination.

CDR3 in amino acids: CASGSGYPREQYF. In DNA, the CDR3 is TGTGCCAGCGGATCCGGGTATCCTAGGGAGCAGTACTTC. This chain uses TRBV6-1 with TRBJ2-7; D is unresolved. The CDR3 contains 13 residues. Germline V CDR1 and CDR2: MNHNS, SASEGT. V dropped 8 bases and J dropped 7 bases, with 18 bases sitting between them.